These T cell receptor beta chains were read from a single sample in a study of early T cells in non-severe SARS-CoV-2 infection. TCRdb itself ran the 5' RACE reads through MiXCR, one entry per CDR3 protein. Of about 30,000 distinct CDR3 sequences listed, approximately 7% were seen once; the top ten hold over 35%. The material sequenced was whole blood. The receptors were gathered from an adult who was a healthcare worker with PCR-confirmed SARS-CoV-2 infection or an uninfected control (not recorded which). Both conserved end residues are part of each CDR3. The order of the fields is V gene, D gene, J gene, clone size, CDR3 DNA, CDR3 protein. D genes are given only for firm matches. Size values are once, few and many counts, or a class for expanded clones, and some rows have none.

TRBV5-1	.	TRBJ1-1	many	TGCGCCAGCAGCTCAGGATCGAACACTGAAGCTTTCTTT	CASSSGSNTEAFF
TRBV2	.	TRBJ2-1	many	TGTGCCAGCAGTGAAACGAACAATGAGCAGTTCTTC	CASSETNNEQFF
TRBV11-2	.	TRBJ2-5	few	TGTGCCAGCAGCTTAGAAGCCCGTCGACCGGGGCAAGAGACCCAGTACTTC	CASSLEARRPGQETQYF
TRBV18	.	TRBJ1-1	.	TGTGCCAGCTCACCACCTAGGTTAGGGGTCATGAACACTGAAGCTTTCTTT	CASSPPRLGVMNTEAFF
TRBV12-3/TRBV12-4	TRBD2	TRBJ2-2	few	TGTGCCAGCAGTTTACGGGGGGTGACCGGGGAGCTGTTTTTT	CASSLRGVTGELFF
TRBV12-3/TRBV12-4	.	TRBJ1-1	many	TGTGCCAGCAGCCTAGGGACGGTGAACACTGAAGCTTTCTTT	CASSLGTVNTEAFF
TRBV10-3	.	TRBJ2-5	many	TGTGCCATCAGCCAGGGTAATGAAGAGACCCAGTACTTC	CAISQGNEETQYF
TRBV7-2	TRBD1	TRBJ2-3	many	TGTGCCAGCAGCTCGACAGGGGCAGATACGCAGTATTTT	CASSSTGADTQYF
TRBV7-2	TRBD1	TRBJ2-5	few	TGTGCCAGCAGCTTTGGGAAAGGACAGGGGGTGGGCGAGACCCAGTACTTC	CASSFGKGQGVGETQYF
TRBV13	TRBD1	TRBJ1-6	many	TGTGCCAGCAGCTTAGGCGACAGGGTTAATTCACCCCTCCACTTT	CASSLGDRVNSPLHF
TRBV20-1	.	TRBJ1-2	many	TGCAGTGCTAGCATCAGCTATGGCTACACCTTC	CSASISYGYTF
TRBV12-3/TRBV12-4	TRBD1	TRBJ2-1	many	TGTGCCAGCGGGACAGTTTACAATGAGCAGTTCTTC	CASGTVYNEQFF
TRBV3-1	.	TRBJ1-5	few	TGTGCCAGCAGCCAAGGCGATGGGCAGCCCCAGCATTTT	CASSQGDGQPQHF
TRBV12-3/TRBV12-4	.	TRBJ1-2	many	TGTGCCAGCAGCGCGAATGTCTATGGCTACACCTTC	CASSANVYGYTF
TRBV11-1	TRBD2	TRBJ2-7	few	TGTGCCAGCAGCTTAGATGCGGGAGAGGGCTACGAGCAGTACTTC	CASSLDAGEGYEQYF
TRBV21-1	.	TRBJ2-1	many	TGTGCCAGCATCACCATTCCGACTGTGACTACTTACAATGAGCAGTTCTTC	CASITIPTVTTYNEQFF
TRBV20-1	TRBD1	TRBJ2-6	many	TGCAGTGCTCAAACAGGGGGTGGGGCCAACGTCCTGACTTTC	CSAQTGGGANVLTF
TRBV30	.	TRBJ1-2	.	TGTGCCTGGACCCATAACAGGGTTCGCCTCTATGGCTACACCTTC	CAWTHNRVRLYGYTF
TRBV12-3/TRBV12-4	.	TRBJ2-1	many	TGTGCCAGCAGCAACCCTGGCAATGAGCAGTTCTTC	CASSNPGNEQFF
TRBV12-3/TRBV12-4	.	TRBJ2-7	many	TGTGCCAGCAGTTTAAATGGGGGCAGCCACGAGCAGTACTTC	CASSLNGGSHEQYF
TRBV11-2	TRBD2	TRBJ2-7	few	TGTGCCAGCAGCTTATCACGGGAGGGGAACTACGAGCAGTACTTC	CASSLSREGNYEQYF
TRBV5-4	.	TRBJ2-1	many	TGTGCCAGCAGCTTGTTCCCCGGTCTAGCTGCCCCCTACAATGAGCAGTTCTTC	CASSLFPGLAAPYNEQFF
TRBV12-3/TRBV12-4	.	TRBJ2-7	many	TGTGCCAGCAGTGTCCGGCCTACCAAGAACGAGCAGTACTTC	CASSVRPTKNEQYF
TRBV29-1	.	TRBJ2-1	few	TGCAGCGTTACTTCCGTTAATGAGCAGTTCTTC	CSVTSVNEQFF
TRBV5-1	.	TRBJ2-7	many	TGCGCCAGCAGCTTGGTACTCTCCGACGAGCAGTACTTC	CASSLVLSDEQYF
TRBV28	TRBD2	TRBJ2-1	many	TGTGCCAGCAGCCCACCTCCGACTAGCGGGAAAAATGAGCAGTTCTTC	CASSPPPTSGKNEQFF
TRBV7-8	TRBD2	TRBJ2-7	many	TGTGCCAGCAGCTTAGGATTAAGACTAGCGGGGCCCTACGAGCAGTACTTC	CASSLGLRLAGPYEQYF
TRBV29-1	.	TRBJ1-2	many	TGCAGCGTTGAAGCGGGAGGACCCACATTAGACCCCTATGGCTACACCTTC	CSVEAGGPTLDPYGYTF
TRBV12-3/TRBV12-4	.	TRBJ2-3	many	TGTGCCAGCAGTTTGGCAGATACGCAGTATTTT	CASSLADTQYF
TRBV25-1	.	TRBJ2-7	many	TGTGCCAGCAGTAACCCGGGGGCCAGCTCCTACGAGCAGTACTTC	CASSNPGASSYEQYF
TRBV2	.	TRBJ2-7	.	TGTGCCAGCTCCACCGTTGGCTACGAGCAGTACTTC	CASSTVGYEQYF
TRBV11-2	TRBD1	TRBJ1-4	many	TGTGCCAGCAGCTTATCCTGGGACAGGGTTCGGGAAAAACTGTTTTTT	CASSLSWDRVREKLFF
TRBV2	.	TRBJ1-1	many	TGTGCCAGCAGGAGAAAGGGGAACACTGAAGCTTTCTTT	CASRRKGNTEAFF
TRBV6-6	.	TRBJ1-3	many	TGTGCCAGCAGTTACCCCGAGTACTCTGGAAACACCATATATTTT	CASSYPEYSGNTIYF
TRBV27	.	TRBJ2-1	many	TGTGCCAGCAGTTTTTGGTTCGGTGAGCAGTTCTTC	CASSFWFGEQFF
TRBV30	.	TRBJ1-1	many	TGTGCCTGGAGTGTATCGGTGGCGGCTTTCTTT	CAWSVSVAAFF
TRBV20-1	TRBD2	TRBJ2-1	.	TGCAGTGCTGGACTAGCGGGCTACTCCTACAATGAGCAGTTCTTC	CSAGLAGYSYNEQFF
TRBV29-1	TRBD1	TRBJ1-2	many	TGCAGCGTTATTTCGACAGGGAACTATGGCTACACCTTC	CSVISTGNYGYTF
TRBV27	TRBD1	TRBJ1-4	many	TGTGCCAGCACCCCCCCGACAGGGGTCATTGCAACTAATGAAAAACTGTTTTTT	CASTPPTGVIATNEKLFF
TRBV11-2	TRBD2	TRBJ2-1	many	TGTGCCAGCAGCCAAGGACTAGCGAGCTCCTACAATGAGCAGTTCTTC	CASSQGLASSYNEQFF
TRBV3-1	.	TRBJ2-5	.	TGTGCCAGCAGCCAAGATCATAAGTGGGAAAGACCCCAGTACTTC	CASSQDHKWERPQYF
TRBV4-1	TRBD1	TRBJ1-6	many	TGCGCCAGCAGCCAAAGTACAGGGGCTGAAGCATCACCCCTCCACTTT	CASSQSTGAEASPLHF
TRBV7-8	.	TRBJ2-5	many	TGTGCCAGCGGAGCGGTCCAAGAGACCCAGTACTTC	CASGAVQETQYF
TRBV7-9	TRBD2	TRBJ2-7	many	TGTGCCAGCAGCTTTAGCGGGGATGCCTACGAGCAGTACTTC	CASSFSGDAYEQYF
TRBV30	.	TRBJ1-1	many	TGTGCCTGGAGTACCCAGTGGAACACTGAAGCTTTCTTT	CAWSTQWNTEAFF
TRBV7-9	.	TRBJ1-2	many	TGTGCCAGCAGTTTGGACATCGATGGCTACACCTTC	CASSLDIDGYTF
TRBV5-1	.	TRBJ2-5	many	TGCGCCAGCAGCTTGGTAATGGGGGGAGAGACCCAGTACTTC	CASSLVMGGETQYF
TRBV6-2/TRBV6-3	TRBD1	TRBJ2-1	few	TGTGCCAGCAGCCGCCCCTCGGGACAGGGGTTCTTC	CASSRPSGQGFF
TRBV7-7	.	TRBJ2-1	many	TGTGCTAGCAGCTTAGCATTAGGGGAACCCGACAATGAGCAGTTCTTC	CASSLALGEPDNEQFF
TRBV15	TRBD2	TRBJ2-1	many	TGTGCCACCAGCAGAGGAGCGGGAGGTATCCATGAGCAGTTCTTC	CATSRGAGGIHEQFF